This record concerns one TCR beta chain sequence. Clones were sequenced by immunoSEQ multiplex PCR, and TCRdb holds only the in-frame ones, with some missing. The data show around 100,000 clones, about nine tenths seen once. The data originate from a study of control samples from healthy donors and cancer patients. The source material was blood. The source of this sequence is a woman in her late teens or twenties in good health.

The CDR3 loop is CASNGRVKGVVTEAFF. Here the CDR3 DNA reads TGCGCCAGCAACGGCAGGGTAAAGGGGGTGGTCACTGAAGCTTTCTTT. The chain couples TRBV4-1 to TRBJ1-1; TRBD1 might be the D (6 bases). This CDR3 is 16 amino acids long. The V gene lost 7 bases and the J gene lost 4 bases, with 22 bases spanning the gap. Germline-derived CDR1 and CDR2 are MGHRA and YSYEKL.